The 12 T cell receptor beta chains in this list originate from one sample, sequenced in a study of shared clonotypes between healthy human individuals. Sequencing was performed with immunoSEQ multiplex PCR; in TCRdb, only in-frame clones are kept and a portion is missing. Of around 500,000 clones listed, roughly 80% are singletons. Sequencing used PBMCs. These TCRs come from a woman aged 40-49 years in good health. Some clones in this sample may be carry-over from other donors' samples.

This clone was seen only once. A far bigger clonotype differs at one base, so this is likely a read error. The sample holds other DNA sequences that translate to the same CDR3. The V call is TRBV27, the J call TRBJ2-2; D ambiguous. CDR1 and CDR2 from the germline V gene are MNHEY and SMNVEV (reference sequence). CDR3 size: 11 residues. With 10 bases removed from V and 1 base from J, the gap between germline ends came to 4 bases. This CDR3 reads CATRNTGELFF. CDR3 sequence (DNA): TGTGCCACAAGGAACACCGGGGAGCTGTTTTTT.

This clone showed up just a few times. The chain recombines TRBV14 with TRBJ2-7; the match to TRBD1 covers 11 bases. Trimming removed 1 base from V and 4 bases from J; junction bases left unmatched: 6. CDR1 is SGHDN and CDR2 is FVKESK in the germline V gene. The length of the CDR3 is 16 residues. CDR3 DNA sequence: TGTGCCAGCAGCCAAGGGTTCGGGACAGGGGGTTACGAGCAGTACTTC. It encodes CASSQGFGTGGYEQYF.

Details on this clone: A far larger clone is one nucleotide away, so this likely arose from a read error. V gene TRBV30 combines with J gene TRBJ1-1; 7 bases are a match to TRBD1. Germline-derived CDR1 and CDR2 are GTSNPN and SVGIG (reference sequence). Trimming at V came to 5 bases and at J to 3 bases, leaving 6 bases not matched to a gene. The CDR3 runs to 13 residues. CDR3: CAWGDRAYTEAFF. The CDR3, as DNA: TGTGCCTGGGGCGACAGGGCCTACACTGAAGCTTTCTTT.

The chain links TRBV10-1 to TRBJ2-1; 9 positions match TRBD2. Germline CDR1 and CDR2: WNHNN and SYGVQD (reference sequence). The CDR3 length is 15 residues. Germline trimming cut 5 bases from V and 6 bases from J; bases unmatched to any gene: 8. CDR3 in DNA: TGCGCCAGCAGTTTCGCCGGGACTAGCACCAATGAGCAGTTCTTC. Translated: CASSFAGTSTNEQFF.

The gene calls are TRBV29-1 and TRBJ1-2, with D perhaps matching TRBD1 (6 bases). Between the trimmed V and J ends, which lost 6 bases and 0 bases, there was a span of 8 bases. CDR1 SQVTM and CDR2 ANQGSEA come from the germline V gene. The CDR3 has 12 residues. Here the CDR3 DNA reads TGCAGCGTATGGGACACTAACTATGGCTACACCTTC. Protein product: CSVWDTNYGYTF.

This rearrangement joins TRBV7-2 to TRBJ2-2, with D unclear. V lost 1 base to trimming and J lost 4 bases, with 10 bases between them. Germline V CDR1 and CDR2: SGHTA, FQGNSA. This CDR3 has 15 residues. Written as DNA, the CDR3 is TGTGCCAGCAGCTTAGTTGTAGGTTCCACCGGGGAGCTGTTTTTT. It specifies CASSLVVGSTGELFF.

About this clone: A read error is possible here, since a much larger clone lies one base away. Other nucleotide sequences in the sample specify the same CDR3. The rearrangement uses TRBV28 and TRBJ2-3; D remains ambiguous. Trimming shortened V by 4 bases and J by 2 bases, and 22 bases separated the two germline ends. The CDR3 consists of 18 residues. The V gene's germline CDR1 is MDHEN and CDR2 SYDVKM. CDR3 amino acids: CASSSPLGSAMHTDTQYF. The CDR3 coding sequence is TGTGCCAGCAGTTCCCCACTCGGGTCCGCGATGCACACAGATACGCAGTATTTT. Filled out from reference TRBV28 and TRBJ2-3, the complete variable domain reads DVKVTQSSRYLVKRTGEKVFLECVQDMDHENMFWYRQDPGLGLRLIYFSYDVKMKEKGDIPEGYSVSREKKERFSLILESASTNQTSMYLCASSSPLGSAMHTDTQYFGPGTRLTVL.

The rearrangement joins TRBV5-1 to TRBJ1-2; D gene unclear. Trimming cost V 0 bases and J 8 bases, with 17 bases left between them. The CDR3 spans 15 residues. The germline V gene has CDR1 SGHRS and CDR2 YFSETQ. This CDR3 reads CASSLAETGLKGYTF. CDR3 nucleotides: TGCGCCAGCAGCTTGGCCGAGACGGGATTGAAGGGCTACACCTTC. Combining the CDR3 with reference TRBV5-1 and TRBJ1-2 gives the whole variable domain KAGVTQTPRYLIKTRGQQVTLSCSPISGHRSVSWYQQTPGQGLQFLFEYFSETQRNKGNFPGRFSGRQFSNSRSEMNVSTLELGDSALYLCASSLAETGLKGYTFGSGTRLTVV.

The gene calls are TRBV5-1 and TRBJ1-1; D ambiguous. The CDR3 loop spans 13 amino acids. The germline V gene has CDR1 SGHRS and CDR2 YFSETQ. The V gene lost 0 bases and the J gene lost 4 bases, with 7 bases spanning the gap. The CDR3 coding sequence is TGCGCCAGCAGCTTGGCCATCGGCACTGAAGCTTTCTTT. Translation gives CASSLAIGTEAFF.

The V and J genes are TRBV13 and TRBJ2-6; a possible D gene is TRBD2 (7 bases). Trimming pared 5 bases from V and 0 bases from J, leaving 14 bases between. The CDR3 extends over 17 amino acids. Per the germline V gene, CDR1 is PRHDT and CDR2 is FYEKMQ (reference sequence). The CDR3 loop is CASSLLADSSGANVLTF. In DNA form, the CDR3 reads TGTGCCAGCAGCCTGCTAGCGGACAGCTCTGGGGCCAACGTCCTGACTTTC.

This rearrangement joins TRBV5-1 to TRBJ2-5; the match to TRBD2 covers 8 bases. Germline values: CDR1 SGHRS, CDR2 YFSETQ. This CDR3 contains 13 residues. Trimming removed 4 bases from V and 5 bases from J; junction bases left unmatched: 4. The CDR3 DNA is TGCGCCAGCAGCGGGACTAGTAGGGAGACCCAGTACTTC. It codes for CASSGTSRETQYF.

The J gene is TRBJ2-3, the V gene TRBV7-9; D possibly corresponds to TRBD2 (5 bases). CDR3 size: 14 residues. V was pared by 0 bases and J by 1 base, with 5 bases between. Germline CDR1 and CDR2: SEHNR and FQNEAQ (reference sequence). CDR3 residues: CASSLAEGTDTQYF. The DNA for the CDR3 is TGTGCCAGCAGCTTAGCGGAGGGCACAGATACGCAGTATTTT.